A single sample is the source of the 28 T cell receptor beta chains below, sequenced in a study of T cells expressing NK-cell markers. From the 5' RACE reads, TCRdb lists one entry per CDR3 protein and no DNA. This repertoire includes about 550,000 distinct CDR3 sequences. Specimen: blood T cells: a sorted CD56 or NKG2C T cell subset, CD4+ or CD8+ T cells, or bulk PBMC T cells (not recorded which). These receptors were obtained from a man between 18 and 29 years old in good health.

The chain is built from TRBV5-1 and TRBJ2-1; TCRdb calls TRBD2, which cannot be checked without DNA. This CDR3 is 17 amino acids long. Germline V gene data show CDR1 as SGHRS and CDR2 as YFSETQ. The CDR3 spells CASSSRLAGEPYNEQFF.

The chain employs TRBV6-5 and TRBJ1-3; without DNA, the TCRdb call of TRBD1 cannot be checked. The germline CDR1 and CDR2 sequences are MNHEY and SVGAGI. CDR3 length: 18 residues. The CDR3 protein is CASSYSSPGQGGGNTIYF.

V usage is TRBV4-2 and J usage is TRBJ2-3; TCRdb's D gene call, TRBD1, goes unchecked for lack of DNA. The germline gives CDR1 LGHNA, CDR2 YNFKEQ. The CDR3 extends over 14 amino acids. The CDR3 protein is CASSQGGTGDTQYF.

This CDR3 reads CASSLSTRDRVNEQFF. This rearrangement joins TRBV7-6 to TRBJ2-1; no DNA is available, so the TRBD1 call from TCRdb remains unchecked. The CDR3 covers 16 residues. CDR1 is SGHVS and CDR2 is FNYEAQ in the germline V gene.

This chain's CDR3 is CASKSEGYSDYGYTF. The rearrangement uses TRBV27 and TRBJ1-2. CDR3 size: 15 residues. CDR1 is MNHEY, CDR2 SMNVEV, per germline (reference sequence).

The chain combines TRBV24-1 with TRBJ1-5; lacking DNA, the TRBD1 call made by TCRdb goes unchecked. Per the germline V gene, CDR1 is KGHDR and CDR2 is SFDVKD. This CDR3 has 15 residues. The CDR3 loop reads CATSDGTGQGQPQHF.

The chain recombines TRBV5-5 with TRBJ1-5. The CDR3 covers 14 residues. CDR1 and CDR2 from the germline V gene are SGHKS and YYEKEE (reference sequence). CDR3 loop: CASSLGGSYQPQHF.

The J gene is TRBJ2-3, the V gene TRBV7-6. The CDR3 sequence is 16 residues long. Germline lookup yields CDR1 SGHVS and CDR2 FNYEAQ. This CDR3 is CASSLAPYMGTDTQYF.

The chain uses TRBV28 and TRBJ2-7. Germline V gene data show CDR1 as MDHEN and CDR2 as SYDVKM. The CDR3 runs to 12 residues. The CDR3 sequence: CASTTDLFEQYF.

The chain recombines TRBV12-3 or TRBV12-4 with TRBJ1-1; the TRBD1 assignment by TCRdb is unverifiable without DNA. The CDR3 contains 14 residues. The CDR3 loop is CASSWGTGSTEAFF.

The rearrangement links TRBV7-3 to TRBJ2-2; TCRdb selects TRBD1, and the lack of DNA leaves this call unchecked. Germline loops: CDR1 SGHTA, CDR2 FQGTGA. There are 15 residues in the CDR3. The CDR3 sequence is CASSSDRWNTGELFF.

The V call is TRBV7-6, the J call TRBJ2-3. Germline CDR1 and CDR2: SGHVS and FNYEAQ. CDR3 length equals 13 residues. The CDR3 reads CASSPHLTDTQYF.

This rearrangement joins TRBV14 to TRBJ2-7; TCRdb designates TRBD1, a call that cannot be tested without DNA. Per the germline V gene, CDR1 is SGHDN and CDR2 is FVKESK. This CDR3 has 16 residues. CDR3 residues: CASSQDQGASNYEQYF.

The V call is TRBV14, the J call TRBJ2-1; the D call of TRBD2 rests on TCRdb alone, since no DNA is present to check it. The germline gives CDR1 SGHDN, CDR2 FVKESK. The CDR3 is 15 amino acids. The CDR3: CASSPSLAGMNEQFF.

The chain is built from TRBV10-2 and TRBJ2-2; TCRdb's D call of TRBD1 is untestable without DNA. The CDR3 extends over 15 amino acids. CDR1 and CDR2 (germline): WSHSY, SAAADI. Here the CDR3 reads CASRPPGQGSGELFF.

The chain links TRBV23-1 to TRBJ2-1; TCRdb indicates TRBD2, and absent DNA this call remains unverified. TRBV23-1 has ORF status, its function being uncertain. The length of the CDR3 is 17 residues. CDR3 protein: CASSPLPSVGSYNEQFF.

The chain employs TRBV20-1 and TRBJ1-5. Germline loops: CDR1 DFQATT, CDR2 SNEGSKA (reference sequence). The CDR3 contains 15 residues. The CDR3: CSARDIQGSNQPQHF.

V and J are TRBV4-1 and TRBJ2-1. Germline V gene lookup returns CDR1 MGHRA and CDR2 YSYEKL. This CDR3 has 12 residues. The CDR3 is CASSRYENEQFF.

The chain uses TRBV7-6 and TRBJ2-7; TCRdb outputs TRBD2, but without DNA this stays unchecked. The germline V gene has CDR1 SGHVS and CDR2 FNYEAQ. The length of the CDR3 is 15 residues. The CDR3 loop reads CASSGYSGDLNEQYF.

The J gene is TRBJ2-1, the V gene TRBV2; there is no DNA to check the TCRdb D call of TRBD2. Germline V gene sequence: CDR1 SNHLY, CDR2 FYNNEI. The CDR3 totals 16 residues. Here the CDR3 reads CASIPYVAGTHNEQFF.

The chain joins TRBV7-9 to TRBJ1-1. Germline V CDR1 and CDR2: SEHNR, FQNEAQ (reference sequence). This CDR3 region has 15 residues. The CDR3 region is CASSWEGGRNTEAFF.

This rearrangement joins TRBV12-3 or TRBV12-4 to TRBJ1-2. The CDR3 length is 15 residues. The CDR3 is CASSLGRGETHGYTF.

The chain combines TRBV4-3 with TRBJ2-1; no DNA is available, so the TRBD1 call from TCRdb remains unchecked. Germline V gene lookup returns CDR1 LGHNA and CDR2 YSLEER. The CDR3 has 16 amino acids. The CDR3 spells CASSQGTGTGGNEQFF.

The chain uses TRBV11-3 and TRBJ2-2; no DNA is available, so the TRBD2 call from TCRdb remains unchecked. Germline CDR1 SGHNT, CDR2 YENEEA. The CDR3 runs to 13 residues. The CDR3 reads CASSSGTTGELFF.

The chain joins TRBV20-1 to TRBJ2-3; there is no DNA to check the TCRdb D call of TRBD2. CDR1 DFQATT and CDR2 SNEGSKA come from the germline V gene (reference sequence). This CDR3 contains 15 residues. This CDR3 reads CSASPRVLGTDTQYF.

The chain links TRBV7-2 to TRBJ2-3. The CDR3 consists of 13 residues. Germline loops: CDR1 SGHTA, CDR2 FQGNSA. The CDR3 protein is CASSLTGSDTQYF.

The rearrangement uses TRBV7-2 and TRBJ2-2; TCRdb reports TRBD1, a call that lacks DNA to check it against. Germline CDR1 and CDR2: SGHTA and FQGNSA. The CDR3 sequence is 15 residues long. CDR3 sequence: CASSFKGAVSGELFF.

The gene calls are TRBV12-3 or TRBV12-4 and TRBJ1-5. The CDR3 loop spans 15 amino acids. Here the CDR3 reads CASAPRWASNQPQHF.